This record covers a single TCR beta chain. Clones were sequenced by immunoSEQ multiplex PCR, and TCRdb holds only the in-frame ones, with some missing. The data show over 95,000 clones, 94% seen once. This record comes from a study of brain T cells in children with intractable seizures. Trimming pared 4 bases from V and 8 bases from J, leaving 19 bases between. The CDR3 consists of 16 residues. Germline CDR1 and CDR2: SGHNT and YYREEE (reference sequence). The sequenced cases were selected for having the highest brain T cell transcript signatures. Specimen: peripheral blood, collected at surgery. The receptor comes from a boy under three years old with hemimegalencephaly and intractable seizures. The chain is built from TRBV5-4 and TRBJ1-6; D is undetermined. The CDR3 nucleotides read TGTGCCAGCAGCGCTCTAAGGACGGACGGCGATTCACCCCTCCACTTT. As protein: CASSALRTDGDSPLHF.